This TCR beta chain is from a study of blood T cell repertoires in COVID-19. About the research overall: COVID-19 samples from acute and convalescent phases originated in the United States, Italy and Spain. T cells, B-cell-depleted T cells, or PBMCs provided the cDNA or gDNA that served as material.

The CDR3 extends over 16 amino acids. V was clipped by 5 bases and J by 4 bases; unmatched bases: 12. Germline assignment: CDR1 MNHEY and CDR2 SMNVEV (reference sequence). Some clones are missing from TCRdb's copy, which holds only in-frame ones; the method was immunoSEQ multiplex PCR. Among under 300,000 clones listed, roughly 81% were seen once. Sequenced input: peripheral blood. This TCR was sampled from a middle-aged man with acute or convalescent COVID-19. This chain joins TRBV27 and TRBJ1-1, with 8 bases aligning to TRBD1. This CDR3 is CASSRNSGGYGTEAFF. The CDR3 bases are TGTGCCAGCAGTAGAAACTCAGGGGGCTACGGCACTGAAGCTTTCTTT.